This TCR beta chain appears in the sequencing data of a study of T-cell memory formation after mild COVID-19. Points from the study as a whole: SARS-CoV-2 specificity of second-wave clones peaking day 37 was unconfirmed. CD4+ contracting clones were mainly CM and EM; CD8+ ones, EMRA.

This clonotype occurred a few times. Antigen unknown. 5'RACE with constant-segment primers built TCRalpha and TCRbeta cDNA libraries with UMIs. TCRdb recomputed calls from the 5' RACE reads with MiXCR, one row per CDR3 protein. The sample has 280,000 or so distinct CDR3 sequences; about a sixth are singletons. CDR3 length: 16 amino acids. Germline CDR1 LGHNA, CDR2 YNFKEQ. V lost 0 bases and J lost 0, with 8 bases in between. The chain couples TRBV4-2 to TRBJ2-2; weak D call: TRBD1 (6 bases). The TCR originated in a man between 18 and 29 years old who had mild COVID-19 (a few samples of this study predate the infection). Cell type and time point are not known. The specimen was PBMCs or a T cell subset sorted from them (not recorded which). The CDR3 protein is CASSQEGQPNTGELFF. In DNA form, the CDR3 reads TGTGCCAGCAGCCAAGAAGGACAGCCGAACACCGGGGAGCTGTTTTTT.